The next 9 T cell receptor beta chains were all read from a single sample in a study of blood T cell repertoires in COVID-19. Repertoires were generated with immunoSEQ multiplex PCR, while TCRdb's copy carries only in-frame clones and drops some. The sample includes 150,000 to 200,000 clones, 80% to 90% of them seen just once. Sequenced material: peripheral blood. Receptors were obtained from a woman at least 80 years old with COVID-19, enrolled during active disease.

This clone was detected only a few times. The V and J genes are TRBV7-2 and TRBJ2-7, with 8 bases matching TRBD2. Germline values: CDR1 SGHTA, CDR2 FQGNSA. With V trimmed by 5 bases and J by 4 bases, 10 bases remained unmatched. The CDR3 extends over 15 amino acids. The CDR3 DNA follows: TGTGCCAGCAGCCGTCCCGGACTAGCCCAGTACGAGCAGTACTTC. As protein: CASSRPGLAQYEQYF.

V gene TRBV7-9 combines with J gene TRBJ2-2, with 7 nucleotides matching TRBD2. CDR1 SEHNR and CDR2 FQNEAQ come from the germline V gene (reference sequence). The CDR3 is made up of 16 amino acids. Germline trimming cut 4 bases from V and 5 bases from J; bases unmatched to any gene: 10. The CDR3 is CASSSPSGRRTGELFF. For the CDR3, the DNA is TGTGCCAGCAGCTCGCCTAGCGGTAGAAGGACCGGGGAGCTGTTTTTT.

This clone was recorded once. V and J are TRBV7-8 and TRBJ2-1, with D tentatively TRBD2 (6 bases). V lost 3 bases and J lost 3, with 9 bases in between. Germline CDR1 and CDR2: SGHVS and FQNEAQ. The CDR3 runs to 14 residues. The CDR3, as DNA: TGTGCCAGCAGCTTTGGAGGGAACTACAATGAGCAGTTCTTC. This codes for CASSFGGNYNEQFF.

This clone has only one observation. CDR3 sequence reads: CASSPAGVAGPNEQFF. Here the CDR3 DNA reads TGTGCCAGCAGCCCTGCCGGAGTAGCGGGGCCCAATGAGCAGTTCTTC. The gene calls are TRBV3-1 (or the pseudogene TRBV3-2) and TRBJ2-1, with TRBD2 identical over 8 bases. This CDR3 region has 16 residues. V lost 4 bases and J lost 6; bases outside the gene matches: 11. Germline loops: CDR1 LGHDT, CDR2 YNNKEL (reference sequence).

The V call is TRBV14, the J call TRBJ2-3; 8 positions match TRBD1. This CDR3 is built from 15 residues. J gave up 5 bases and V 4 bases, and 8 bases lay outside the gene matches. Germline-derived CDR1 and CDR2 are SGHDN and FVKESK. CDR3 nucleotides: TGTGCCAGCAGCCTTGACAGGGGTGGGGGAGATACGCAGTATTTT. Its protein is CASSLDRGGGDTQYF.

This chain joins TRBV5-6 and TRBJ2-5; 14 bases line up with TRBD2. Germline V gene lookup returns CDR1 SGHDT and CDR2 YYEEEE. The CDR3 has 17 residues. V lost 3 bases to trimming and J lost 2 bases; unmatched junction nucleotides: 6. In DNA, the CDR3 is TGTGCCAGCAGCTGGGGGACTAGCGGGGGACATCAAGAGACCCAGTACTTC. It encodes CASSWGTSGGHQETQYF.

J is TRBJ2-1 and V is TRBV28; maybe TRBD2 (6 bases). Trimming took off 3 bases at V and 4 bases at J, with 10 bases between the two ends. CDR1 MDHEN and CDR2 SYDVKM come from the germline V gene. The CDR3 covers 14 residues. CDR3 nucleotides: TGTGCCAGCAGTTTTGGGACTTTATACAATGAGCAGTTCTTC. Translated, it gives CASSFGTLYNEQFF.

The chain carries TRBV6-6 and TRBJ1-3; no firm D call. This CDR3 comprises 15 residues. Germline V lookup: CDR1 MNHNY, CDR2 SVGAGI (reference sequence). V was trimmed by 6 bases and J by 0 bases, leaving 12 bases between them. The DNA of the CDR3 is TGTGCCAGCAGCCCCTACGCGGACTCTGGAAACACCATATATTTT. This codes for CASSPYADSGNTIYF.

The CDR3 bases are TGTGCCAGCACCTCCGGGACAGAGAATAACTATGGCTACACCTTC. Protein: CASTSGTENNYGYTF. V and J are TRBV9 and TRBJ1-2; 7 bases match TRBD1. The CDR3 loop spans 15 amino acids. The trim removed 6 bases at V and 1 base at J, leaving 9 bases unmatched. The germline gives CDR1 SGDLS, CDR2 YYNGEE.